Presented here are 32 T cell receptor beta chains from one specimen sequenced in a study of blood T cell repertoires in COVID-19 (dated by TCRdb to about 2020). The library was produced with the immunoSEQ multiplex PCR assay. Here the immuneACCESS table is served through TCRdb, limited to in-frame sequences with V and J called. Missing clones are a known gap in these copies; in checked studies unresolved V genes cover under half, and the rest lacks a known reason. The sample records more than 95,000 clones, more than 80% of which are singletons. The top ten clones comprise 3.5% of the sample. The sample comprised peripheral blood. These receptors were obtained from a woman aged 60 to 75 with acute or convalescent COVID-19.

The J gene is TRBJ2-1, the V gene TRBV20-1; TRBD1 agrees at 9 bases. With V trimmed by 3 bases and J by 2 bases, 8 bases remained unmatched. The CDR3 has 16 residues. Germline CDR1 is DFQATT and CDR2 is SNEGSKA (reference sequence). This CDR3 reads CSASKGRQGAYNEQFF. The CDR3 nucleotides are TGCAGTGCTAGTAAGGGTCGACAGGGGGCCTACAATGAGCAGTTCTTC.

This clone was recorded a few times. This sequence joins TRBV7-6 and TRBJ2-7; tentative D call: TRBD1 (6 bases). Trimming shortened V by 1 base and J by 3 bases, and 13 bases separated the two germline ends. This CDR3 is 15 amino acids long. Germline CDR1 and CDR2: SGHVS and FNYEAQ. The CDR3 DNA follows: TGTGCCAGCAGCTTAGGAGGGGGTAGCGACTACGAGCAGTACTTC. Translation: CASSLGGGSDYEQYF. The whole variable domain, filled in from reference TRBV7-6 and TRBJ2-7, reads GAGVSQSPRYKVTKRGQDVALRCDPISGHVSLYWYRQALGQGPEFLTYFNYEAQQDKSGLPNDRFSAERPEGSISTLTIQRTEQRDSAMYRCASSLGGGSDYEQYFGPGTRLTVT.

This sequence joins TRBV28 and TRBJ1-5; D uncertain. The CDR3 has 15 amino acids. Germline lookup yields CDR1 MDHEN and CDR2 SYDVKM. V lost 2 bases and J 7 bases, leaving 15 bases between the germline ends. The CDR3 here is CASSLPLGGGQPQHF. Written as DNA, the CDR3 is TGTGCCAGCAGTTTACCCCTTGGAGGAGGACAGCCCCAGCATTTT. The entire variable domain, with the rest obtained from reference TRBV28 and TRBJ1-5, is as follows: DVKVTQSSRYLVKRTGEKVFLECVQDMDHENMFWYRQDPGLGLRLIYFSYDVKMKEKGDIPEGYSVSREKKERFSLILESASTNQTSMYLCASSLPLGGGQPQHFGDGTRLSIL.

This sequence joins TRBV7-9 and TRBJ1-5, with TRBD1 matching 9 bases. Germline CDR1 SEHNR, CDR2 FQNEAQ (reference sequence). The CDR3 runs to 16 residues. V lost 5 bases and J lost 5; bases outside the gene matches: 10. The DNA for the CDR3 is TGTGCCAGCAGCGCGGGACAGGGACTGTTGGATCAGCCCCAGCATTTT. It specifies CASSAGQGLLDQPQHF.

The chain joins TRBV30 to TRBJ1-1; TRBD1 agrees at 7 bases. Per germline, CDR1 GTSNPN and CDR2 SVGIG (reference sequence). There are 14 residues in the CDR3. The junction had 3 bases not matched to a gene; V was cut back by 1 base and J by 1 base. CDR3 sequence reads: CAWSGDRANTEAFF. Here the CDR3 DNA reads TGTGCCTGGAGTGGCGACAGGGCGAACACTGAAGCTTTCTTT.

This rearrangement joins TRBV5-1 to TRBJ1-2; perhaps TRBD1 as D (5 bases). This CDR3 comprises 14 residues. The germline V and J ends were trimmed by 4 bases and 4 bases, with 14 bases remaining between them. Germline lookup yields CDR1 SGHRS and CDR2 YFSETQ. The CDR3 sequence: CASSPGGGGYGYTF. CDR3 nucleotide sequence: TGCGCCAGCAGCCCGGGGGGAGGAGGCTATGGCTACACCTTC.

CDR3 sequence reads: CASSRSQGGLNTEAFF. CDR3 sequence (DNA): TGCGCCAGCAGCCGTTCACAGGGGGGATTGAACACTGAAGCTTTCTTT. The V and J genes are TRBV5-1 and TRBJ1-1, with TRBD1 matching 8 bases. Looked up from germline, CDR1 is SGHRS and CDR2 is YFSETQ. V gave up 4 bases and J gave up 0 bases; unmatched junction bases: 8. The CDR3 covers 16 residues.

CDR3 coding DNA: TGTGCCAGCTCACTGGAGCAGGGGCGGGAGCAGTACGTC. Protein: CASSLEQGREQYV. The chain employs TRBV18 and TRBJ2-7; a weak D match, TRBD1 (6 bases). CDR1 and CDR2 (germline): KGHSH, LQKENI. Trimming removed 4 bases from V and 7 bases from J, with 14 bases in between. The CDR3 is made up of 13 amino acids.

The DNA for the CDR3 is TGTGCCAGCAGCCCCCCTAGCGGGAGCGGGGCAGATACGCAGTATTTT. Protein: CASSPPSGSGADTQYF. This chain connects TRBV7-9 to TRBJ2-3; 10 bases are a match to TRBD2. The germline V gene encodes CDR1 SEHNR and CDR2 FQNEAQ (reference sequence). Trimming took 5 bases from V and 4 from J; bases not matched to a gene: 9. This CDR3 contains 16 residues.

The CDR3 sequence is CASSPGQGAYNEQFF. The DNA of the CDR3 is TGTGCCAGCAGCCCGGGACAGGGGGCTTACAATGAGCAGTTCTTC. The chain employs TRBV11-3 and TRBJ2-1; 12 positions agree with TRBD1. After removal of 5 bases from V and 4 bases from J, the junction contained 3 bases not matched to a gene. The CDR3 has 15 residues. Germline V gene sequence: CDR1 SGHNT, CDR2 YENEEA.

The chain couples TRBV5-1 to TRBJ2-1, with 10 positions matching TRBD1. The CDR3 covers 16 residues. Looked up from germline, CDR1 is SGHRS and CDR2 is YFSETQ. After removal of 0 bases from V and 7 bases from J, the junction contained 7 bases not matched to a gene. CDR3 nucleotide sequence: TGCGCCAGCAGCTTGGCCGGGACAGGGGTTACTAATGAGCAGTTCTTC. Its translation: CASSLAGTGVTNEQFF.

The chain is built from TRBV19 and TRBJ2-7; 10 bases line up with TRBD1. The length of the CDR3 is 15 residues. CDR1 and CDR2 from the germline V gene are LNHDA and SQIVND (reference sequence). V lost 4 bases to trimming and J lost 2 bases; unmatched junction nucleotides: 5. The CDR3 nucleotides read TGTGCCAGTAGTACCGGGACAGGGGTAACCTACGAGCAGTACTTC. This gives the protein CASSTGTGVTYEQYF.

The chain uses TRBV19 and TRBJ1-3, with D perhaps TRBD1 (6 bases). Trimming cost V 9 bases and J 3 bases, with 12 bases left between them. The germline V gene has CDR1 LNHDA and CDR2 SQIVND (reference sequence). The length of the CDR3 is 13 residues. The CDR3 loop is CASTGMVGNTIYF. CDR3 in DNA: TGTGCCAGCACAGGGATGGTTGGAAACACCATATATTTT.

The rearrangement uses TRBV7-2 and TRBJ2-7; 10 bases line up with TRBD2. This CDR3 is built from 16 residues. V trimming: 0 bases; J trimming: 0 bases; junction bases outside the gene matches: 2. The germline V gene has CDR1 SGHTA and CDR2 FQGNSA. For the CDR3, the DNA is TGTGCCAGCAGCTTAGCCCCTAGCGGGAGCTCCTACGAGCAGTACTTC. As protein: CASSLAPSGSSYEQYF.

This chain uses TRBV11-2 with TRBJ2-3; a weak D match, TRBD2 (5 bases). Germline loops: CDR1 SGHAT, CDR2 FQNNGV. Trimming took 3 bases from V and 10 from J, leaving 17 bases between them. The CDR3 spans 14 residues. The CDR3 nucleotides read TGTGCCAGCAGCTTTCCAAGTTTAGCGAACTCGCAGTATTTT. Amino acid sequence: CASSFPSLANSQYF.

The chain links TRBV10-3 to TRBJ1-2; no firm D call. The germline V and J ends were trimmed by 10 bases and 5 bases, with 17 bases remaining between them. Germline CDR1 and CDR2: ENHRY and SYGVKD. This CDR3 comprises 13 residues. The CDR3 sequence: CATSQDGEYGYTF. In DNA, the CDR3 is TGTGCCACCTCCCAGGACGGGGAGTATGGCTACACCTTC.

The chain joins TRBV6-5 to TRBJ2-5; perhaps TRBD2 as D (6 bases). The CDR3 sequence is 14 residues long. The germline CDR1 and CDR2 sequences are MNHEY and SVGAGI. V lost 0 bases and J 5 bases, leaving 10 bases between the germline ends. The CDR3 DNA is TGTGCCAGCAGTTACTCGAGACTAGGGGAGACCCAGTACTTC. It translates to CASSYSRLGETQYF.

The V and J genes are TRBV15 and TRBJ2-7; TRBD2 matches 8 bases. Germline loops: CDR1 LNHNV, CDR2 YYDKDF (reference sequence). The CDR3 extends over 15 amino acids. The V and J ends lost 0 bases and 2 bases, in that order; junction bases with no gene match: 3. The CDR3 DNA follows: TGTGCCACCAGCAGAGATCGGGGGGGGACCTACGAGCAGTACGTC. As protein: CATSRDRGGTYEQYV.

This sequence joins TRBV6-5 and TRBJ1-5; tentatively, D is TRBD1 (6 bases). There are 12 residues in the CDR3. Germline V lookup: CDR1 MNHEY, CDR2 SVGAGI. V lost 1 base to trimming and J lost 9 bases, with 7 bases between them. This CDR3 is CASSYLGGPQHF. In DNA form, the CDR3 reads TGTGCCAGCAGTTACTTAGGGGGGCCCCAGCATTTT.

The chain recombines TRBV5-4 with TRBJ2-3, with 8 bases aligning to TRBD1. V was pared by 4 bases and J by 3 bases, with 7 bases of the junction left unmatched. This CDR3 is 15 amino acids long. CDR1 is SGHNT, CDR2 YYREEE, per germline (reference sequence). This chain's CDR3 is CASSPPGQATDTQYF. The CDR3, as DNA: TGTGCCAGCAGCCCACCGGGACAGGCTACAGATACGCAGTATTTT.

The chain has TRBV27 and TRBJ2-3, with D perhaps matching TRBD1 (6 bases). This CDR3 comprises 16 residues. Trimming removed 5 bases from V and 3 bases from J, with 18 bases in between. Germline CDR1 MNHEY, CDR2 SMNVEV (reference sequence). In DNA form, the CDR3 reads TGTGCCAGCAGTGCAACACAGGGCCTCGGGACAGATACGCAGTATTTT. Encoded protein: CASSATQGLGTDTQYF.

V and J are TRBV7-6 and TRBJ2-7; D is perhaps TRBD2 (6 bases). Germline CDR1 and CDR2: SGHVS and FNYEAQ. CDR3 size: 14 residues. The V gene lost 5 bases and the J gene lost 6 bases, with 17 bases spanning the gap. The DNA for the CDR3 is TGTGCCAGCAGCGAAAGACTAGGTAGAGGCGAGCAGTACTTC. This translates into CASSERLGRGEQYF. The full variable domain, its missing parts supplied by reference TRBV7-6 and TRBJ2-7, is GAGVSQSPRYKVTKRGQDVALRCDPISGHVSLYWYRQALGQGPEFLTYFNYEAQQDKSGLPNDRFSAERPEGSISTLTIQRTEQRDSAMYRCASSERLGRGEQYFGPGTRLTVT.

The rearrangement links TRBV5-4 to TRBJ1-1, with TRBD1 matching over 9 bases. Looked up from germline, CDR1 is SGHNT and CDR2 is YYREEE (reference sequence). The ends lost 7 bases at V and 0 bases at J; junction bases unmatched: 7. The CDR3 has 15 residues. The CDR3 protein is CASGEQGAVNTEAFF. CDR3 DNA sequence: TGTGCCAGCGGGGAACAGGGGGCGGTGAACACTGAAGCTTTCTTT.

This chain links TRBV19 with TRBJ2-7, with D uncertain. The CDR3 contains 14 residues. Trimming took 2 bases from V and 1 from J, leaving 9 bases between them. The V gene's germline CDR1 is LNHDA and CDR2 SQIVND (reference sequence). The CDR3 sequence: CASSITFGSYEQYF. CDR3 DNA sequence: TGTGCCAGTAGTATAACTTTTGGTTCCTACGAGCAGTACTTC.

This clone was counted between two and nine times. CDR3 bases: TGTGCCAGCAGAATCCCAGGGGGTAACTATGGCTACACCTTC. It encodes CASRIPGGNYGYTF. This rearrangement joins TRBV6-5 to TRBJ1-2, with 7 positions matching TRBD1. Trimming at V came to 6 bases and at J to 1 base, leaving 5 bases not matched to a gene. Germline V gene data show CDR1 as MNHEY and CDR2 as SVGAGI. The CDR3 totals 14 residues.

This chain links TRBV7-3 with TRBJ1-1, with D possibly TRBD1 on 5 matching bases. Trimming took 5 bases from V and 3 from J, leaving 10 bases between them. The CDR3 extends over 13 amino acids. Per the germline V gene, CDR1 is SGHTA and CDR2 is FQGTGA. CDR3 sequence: CASSRDSDTEAFF. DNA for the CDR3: TGTGCCAGCAGCCGCGACAGCGACACTGAAGCTTTCTTT.

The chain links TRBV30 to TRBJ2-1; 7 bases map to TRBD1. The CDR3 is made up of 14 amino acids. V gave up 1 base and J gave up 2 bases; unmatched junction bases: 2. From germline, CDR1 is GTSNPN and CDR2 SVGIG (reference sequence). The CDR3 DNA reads TGTGCCTGGAGTGAGGGGACAGCCTACAATGAGCAGTTCTTC. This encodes CAWSEGTAYNEQFF.

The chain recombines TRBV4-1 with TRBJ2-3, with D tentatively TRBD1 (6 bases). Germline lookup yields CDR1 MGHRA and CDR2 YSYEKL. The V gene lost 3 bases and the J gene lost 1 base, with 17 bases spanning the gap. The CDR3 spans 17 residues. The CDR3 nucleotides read TGCGCCAGCAGCCAGGGGGCGACGCCACATCGCACAGATACGCAGTATTTT. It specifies CASSQGATPHRTDTQYF.

In DNA, the CDR3 is TGTGCCAGTAGTATAGGGTACGGAGGTTACTACAATGAGCAGTTCTTC. This encodes CASSIGYGGYYNEQFF. This chain connects TRBV19 to TRBJ2-1; tentative D call: TRBD2 (5 bases). The CDR3 totals 16 residues. The V end was cut by 1 base, the J end by 3 bases, with 13 bases between. CDR1 and CDR2 from the germline V gene are LNHDA and SQIVND (reference sequence). Combining the CDR3 with reference TRBV19 and TRBJ2-1 gives the whole variable domain DGGITQSPKYLFRKEGQNVTLSCEQNLNHDAMYWYRQDPGQGLRLIYYSQIVNDFQKGDIAEGYSVSREKKESFPLTVTSAQKNPTAFYLCASSIGYGGYYNEQFFGPGTRLTVL.

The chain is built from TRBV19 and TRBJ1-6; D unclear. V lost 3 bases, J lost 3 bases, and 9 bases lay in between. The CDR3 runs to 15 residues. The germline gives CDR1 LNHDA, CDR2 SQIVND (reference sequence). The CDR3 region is CASSISNLYNSPLHF. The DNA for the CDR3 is TGTGCCAGTAGTATCAGTAACCTCTATAATTCACCCCTCCACTTT.

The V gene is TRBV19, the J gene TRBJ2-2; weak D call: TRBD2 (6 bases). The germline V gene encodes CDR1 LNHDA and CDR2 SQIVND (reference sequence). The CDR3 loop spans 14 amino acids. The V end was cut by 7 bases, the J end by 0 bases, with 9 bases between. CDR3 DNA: TGTGCCAGTAAGGAGGGAGCGAACACCGGGGAGCTGTTTTTT. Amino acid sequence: CASKEGANTGELFF.

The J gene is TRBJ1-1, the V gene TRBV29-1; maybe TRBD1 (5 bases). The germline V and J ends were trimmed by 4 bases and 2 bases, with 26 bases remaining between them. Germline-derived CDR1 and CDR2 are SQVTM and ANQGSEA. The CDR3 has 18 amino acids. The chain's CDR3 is CSVVKGLLRGFGNTEAFF. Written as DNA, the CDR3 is TGCAGCGTTGTAAAGGGGCTCCTGCGGGGCTTCGGAAACACTGAAGCTTTCTTT. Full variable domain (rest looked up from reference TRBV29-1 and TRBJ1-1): SAVISQKPSRDICQRGTSLTIQCQVDSQVTMMFWYRQQPGQSLTLIATANQGSEATYESGFVIDKFPISRPNLTFSTLTVSNMSPEDSSIYLCSVVKGLLRGFGNTEAFFGQGTRLTVV.